This record concerns one T cell receptor (beta chain) sequence. This sample is part of a study of blood T cell repertoires in COVID-19. Study in general: From the United States, Italy and Spain came samples of acute and convalescent COVID-19. The analysed material was cDNA or gDNA that came from T cells, B-cell-depleted T cells, or PBMCs.

Assay: immunoSEQ multiplex PCR; the TCRdb copy retains only in-frame clones and omits some. The table includes 200,000 to 300,000 clones, around 86% detected once. Sequencing was carried out using peripheral blood. The sequence was obtained from a woman aged 55 to 70 with COVID-19, enrolled during active disease.

The CDR3 loop reads CSAVQGRRQFF. For the CDR3, the DNA is TGCAGTGCAGTTCAGGGAAGAAGGCAGTTCTTC. The rearrangement links TRBV20-1 to TRBJ2-1, with D possibly being TRBD1 (5 bases). Germline CDR1 is DFQATT and CDR2 is SNEGSKA (reference sequence). CDR3 length: 11 amino acids. Between the trimmed V and J ends, which lost 6 bases and 12 bases, there was a span of 15 bases.